These 8 T cell receptor beta chains came from one sample sequenced in a study of molecular identifiers for immune sequencing clone quantification. MiXCR, applied by TCRdb to the PCR reads, yields one record per CDR3 protein. The data show about 320,000 distinct CDR3 sequences, about 21% seen once. Sample: naive CD8+ T cells from blood, with Jurkat cell RNA spiked in. Noted subset: FACS-sorted CD8+CD4-CCR7+CD45RA+ naive T cells. Receptors were obtained from a human donor in good health. Some libraries in this study had Jurkat cell RNA spiked in.

Ten or more counts support this clonotype. The CDR3 protein is CASSLDVVGEGETQYF. DNA for the CDR3: TGTGCCAGCAGCTTGGACGTGGTCGGGGAAGGGGAGACCCAGTACTTC. V usage is TRBV5-8 and J usage is TRBJ2-5, with D perhaps TRBD2 (5 bases). Germline values: CDR1 SGHTS, CDR2 YDEGEE. The V end lost 0 bases, the J end lost 5 bases, and 17 bases lay between the germline ends. The CDR3 runs to 16 residues.

Comments on this clonotype: A much bigger clone sits one base away, suggesting this may be a read error. The chain employs TRBV2 and TRBJ1-3, with 8 nucleotides matching TRBD1. Germline values: CDR1 SNHLY, CDR2 FYNNEI. The CDR3 totals 15 residues. DNA for the CDR3: TGTGCCGGCAGAGCCGGGACAGGCAATGGAAACACCATATATTTT. Translating gives CAGRAGTGNGNTIYF.

Ten or more counts support this clonotype. V and J are TRBV7-9 and TRBJ2-2; 8 nucleotides line up with TRBD1. The V gene's germline CDR1 is SEHNR and CDR2 FQNEAQ (reference sequence). This CDR3 comprises 15 residues. The ends lost 4 bases at V and 3 bases at J; junction bases unmatched: 4. The CDR3 bases are TGTGCCAGCAGCTCAAACAGGGGGGACACCGGGGAGCTGTTTTTT. This sequence encodes CASSSNRGDTGELFF.

This clonotype was counted ten times or more. The chain is built from TRBV5-4 and TRBJ2-3, with 13 bases identical to TRBD2. The CDR3 consists of 15 residues. Germline loops: CDR1 SGHNT, CDR2 YYREEE (reference sequence). Trimming at V came to 5 bases and at J to 4 bases, leaving 4 bases not matched to a gene. CDR3 sequence reads: CASRLAGGPPDTQYF. Written as DNA, the CDR3 is TGTGCCAGCAGACTAGCGGGGGGGCCCCCAGATACGCAGTATTTT.

This clonotype was detected many times. This chain connects TRBV6-2 or TRBV6-3 to TRBJ2-7, with D uncertain. Germline assignment: CDR1 MNHEY and CDR2 SVGEGT. V lost 0 bases and J 4 bases, leaving 10 bases between the germline ends. The CDR3 spans 14 residues. The CDR3 loop is CASSYSNTVYEQYF. CDR3 DNA: TGTGCCAGCAGTTACTCGAATACAGTGTACGAGCAGTACTTC.

This clonotype was detected ten times or more. V gene TRBV29-1 combines with J gene TRBJ1-2; no clear D gene. The V end lost 3 bases, the J end lost 4 bases, and 12 bases lay between the germline ends. Germline V gene sequence: CDR1 SQVTM, CDR2 ANQGSEA. This CDR3 is 13 amino acids long. The CDR3 region is CSVEKEVGYGYTF. In DNA form, the CDR3 reads TGCAGCGTTGAGAAGGAAGTCGGCTATGGCTACACCTTC.

The J gene is TRBJ2-3, the V gene TRBV7-3, with D tentatively TRBD1 or TRBD2 (6 bases each). Deletions cut 3 bases from V and 4 bases from J, with 11 bases between. From germline, CDR1 is SGHTA and CDR2 FQGTGA. The CDR3 spans 14 residues. CDR3: CASSFLGGSDTQYF. The CDR3 DNA reads TGTGCCAGCAGCTTCTTAGGGGGGTCAGATACGCAGTATTTT.

This clonotype was seen only a few times. The chain has TRBV2 and TRBJ2-4, with D unresolved. Trimming stripped 2 bases from V and 0 bases from J, with 5 bases between. In germline, CDR1 is SNHLY, CDR2 FYNNEI. The CDR3 length is 14 residues. This CDR3 reads CASSERIAKNIQYF. The CDR3 bases are TGTGCCAGCAGTGAAAGGATAGCCAAAAACATTCAGTACTTC.